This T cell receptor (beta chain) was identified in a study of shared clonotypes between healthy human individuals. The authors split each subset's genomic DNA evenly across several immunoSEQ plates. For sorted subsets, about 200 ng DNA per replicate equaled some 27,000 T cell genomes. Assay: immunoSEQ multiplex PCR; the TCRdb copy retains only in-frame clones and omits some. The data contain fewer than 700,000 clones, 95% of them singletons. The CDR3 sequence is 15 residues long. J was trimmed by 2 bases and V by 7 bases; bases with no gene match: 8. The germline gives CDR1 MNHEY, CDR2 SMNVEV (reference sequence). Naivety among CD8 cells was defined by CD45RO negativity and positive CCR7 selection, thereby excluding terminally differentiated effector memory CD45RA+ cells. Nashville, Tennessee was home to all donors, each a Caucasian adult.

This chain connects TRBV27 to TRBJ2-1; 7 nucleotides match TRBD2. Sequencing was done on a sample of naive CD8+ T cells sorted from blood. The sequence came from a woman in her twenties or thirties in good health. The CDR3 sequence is CASNPTGTTYNEQFF. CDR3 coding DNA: TGTGCCAGCAACCCTACCGGGACTACCTACAATGAGCAGTTCTTC.